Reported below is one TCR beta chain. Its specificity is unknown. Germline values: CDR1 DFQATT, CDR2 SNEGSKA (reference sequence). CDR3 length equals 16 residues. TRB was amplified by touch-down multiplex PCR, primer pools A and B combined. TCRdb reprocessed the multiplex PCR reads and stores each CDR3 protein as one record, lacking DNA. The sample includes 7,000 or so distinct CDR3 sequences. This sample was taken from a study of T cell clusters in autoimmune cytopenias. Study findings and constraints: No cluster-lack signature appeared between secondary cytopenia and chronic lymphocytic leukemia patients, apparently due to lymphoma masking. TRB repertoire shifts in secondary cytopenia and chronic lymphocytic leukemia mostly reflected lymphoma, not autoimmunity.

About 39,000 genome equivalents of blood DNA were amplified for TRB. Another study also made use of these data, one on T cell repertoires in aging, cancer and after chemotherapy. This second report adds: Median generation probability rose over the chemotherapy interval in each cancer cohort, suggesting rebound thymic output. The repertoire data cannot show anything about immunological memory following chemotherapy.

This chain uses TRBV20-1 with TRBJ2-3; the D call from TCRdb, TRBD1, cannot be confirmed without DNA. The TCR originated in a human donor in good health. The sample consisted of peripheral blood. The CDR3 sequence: CSARDVLAGELDTQYF.